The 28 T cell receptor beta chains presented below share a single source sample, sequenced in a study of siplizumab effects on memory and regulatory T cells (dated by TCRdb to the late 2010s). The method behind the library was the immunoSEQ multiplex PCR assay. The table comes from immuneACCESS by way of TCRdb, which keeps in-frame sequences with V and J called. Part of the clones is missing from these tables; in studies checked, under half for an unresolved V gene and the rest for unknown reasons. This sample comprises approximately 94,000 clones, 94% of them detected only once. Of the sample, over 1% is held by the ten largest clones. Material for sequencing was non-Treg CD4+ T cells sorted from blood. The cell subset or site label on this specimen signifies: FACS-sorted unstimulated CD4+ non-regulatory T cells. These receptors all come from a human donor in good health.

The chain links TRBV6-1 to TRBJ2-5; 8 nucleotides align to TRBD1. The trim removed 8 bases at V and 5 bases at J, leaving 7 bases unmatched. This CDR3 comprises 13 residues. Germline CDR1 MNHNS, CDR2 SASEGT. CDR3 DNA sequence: TGTGCCAGCGGTTCAGGGGGCGTCGAGACCCAGTACTTC. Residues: CASGSGGVETQYF.

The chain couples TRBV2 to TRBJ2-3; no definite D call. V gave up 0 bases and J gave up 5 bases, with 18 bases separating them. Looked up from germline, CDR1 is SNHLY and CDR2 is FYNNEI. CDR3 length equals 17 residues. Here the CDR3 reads CASSEAGRGSLGDTQYF. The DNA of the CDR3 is TGTGCCAGCAGTGAAGCCGGGCGTGGTAGTTTGGGAGATACGCAGTATTTT.

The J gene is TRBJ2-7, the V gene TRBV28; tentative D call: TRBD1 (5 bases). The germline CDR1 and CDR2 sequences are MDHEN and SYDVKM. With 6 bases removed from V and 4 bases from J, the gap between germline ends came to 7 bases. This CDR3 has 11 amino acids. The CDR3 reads CASRTGYEQYF. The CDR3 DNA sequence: TGTGCCAGCAGAACAGGTTACGAGCAGTACTTC.

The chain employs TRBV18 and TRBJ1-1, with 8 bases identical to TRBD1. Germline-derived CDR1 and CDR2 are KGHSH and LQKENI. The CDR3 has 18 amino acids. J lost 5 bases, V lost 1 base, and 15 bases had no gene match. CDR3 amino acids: CASSPLQGAFGGETEAFF. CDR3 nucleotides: TGTGCCAGCTCACCACTCCAGGGGGCCTTTGGTGGGGAAACTGAAGCTTTCTTT.

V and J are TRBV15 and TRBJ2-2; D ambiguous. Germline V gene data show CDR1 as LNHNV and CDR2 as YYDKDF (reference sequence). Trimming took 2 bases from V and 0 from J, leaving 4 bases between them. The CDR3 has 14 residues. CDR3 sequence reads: CATSRQANTGELFF. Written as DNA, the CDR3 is TGTGCCACCAGCAGACAGGCGAACACCGGGGAGCTGTTTTTT.

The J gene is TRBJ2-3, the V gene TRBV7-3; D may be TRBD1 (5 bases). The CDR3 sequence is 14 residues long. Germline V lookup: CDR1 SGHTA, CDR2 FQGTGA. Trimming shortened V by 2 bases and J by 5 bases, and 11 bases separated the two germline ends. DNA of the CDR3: TGTGCCAGCAGCTTACACCAAGGGGTAGATACGCAGTATTTT. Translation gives CASSLHQGVDTQYF.

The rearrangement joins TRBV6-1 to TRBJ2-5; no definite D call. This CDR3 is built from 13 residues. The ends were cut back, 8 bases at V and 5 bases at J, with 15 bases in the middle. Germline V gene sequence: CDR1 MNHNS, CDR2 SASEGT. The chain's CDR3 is CASGVARQETQYF. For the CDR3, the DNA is TGTGCCAGCGGGGTCGCGCGCCAGGAGACCCAGTACTTC.

CDR3 sequence: CASSEIGQGAGELFF. The CDR3 DNA reads TGTGCCAGCAGTGAAATAGGACAGGGCGCCGGGGAGCTGTTTTTT. The chain carries TRBV2 and TRBJ2-2; 8 nucleotides agree with TRBD1. Germline V gives CDR1 SNHLY, CDR2 FYNNEI. J gave up 6 bases and V 2 bases, and 5 bases lay outside the gene matches. This CDR3 is built from 15 residues. The complete variable domain, with remaining parts taken from reference TRBV2 and TRBJ2-2, reads EPEVTQTPSHQVTQMGQEVILRCVPISNHLYFYWYRQILGQKVEFLVSFYNNEISEKSEIFDDQFSVERPDGSNFTLKIRSTKLEDSAMYFCASSEIGQGAGELFFGEGSRLTVL.

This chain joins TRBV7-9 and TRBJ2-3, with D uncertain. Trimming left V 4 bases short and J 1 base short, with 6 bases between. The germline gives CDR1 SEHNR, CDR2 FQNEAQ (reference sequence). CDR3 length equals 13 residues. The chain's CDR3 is CASSYGGTDTQYF. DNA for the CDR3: TGTGCCAGCAGCTACGGAGGCACAGATACGCAGTATTTT. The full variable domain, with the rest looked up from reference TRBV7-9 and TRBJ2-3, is DTGVSQNPRHKITKRGQNVTFRCDPISEHNRLYWYRQTLGQGPEFLTYFQNEAQLEKSRLLSDRFSAERPKGSFSTLEIQRTEQGDSAMYLCASSYGGTDTQYFGPGTRLTVL.

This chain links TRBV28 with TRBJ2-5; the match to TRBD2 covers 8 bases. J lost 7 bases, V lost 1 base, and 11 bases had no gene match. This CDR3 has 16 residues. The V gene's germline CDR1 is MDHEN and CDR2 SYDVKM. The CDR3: CASSLLGTRGGRTQYF. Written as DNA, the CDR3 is TGTGCCAGCAGTTTATTAGGGACTAGGGGGGGGAGGACCCAGTACTTC.

CDR3 protein: CASSQSRSLLSTQYF. As DNA, the CDR3 is TGTGCCAGCAGTCAATCCCGCTCCCTACTGAGTACGCAGTATTTT. The V and J genes are TRBV6-5 and TRBJ2-3, with D uncertain. This CDR3 region has 15 residues. Germline V lookup: CDR1 MNHEY, CDR2 SVGAGI. The germline V and J ends were trimmed by 5 bases and 8 bases, with 20 bases remaining between them.

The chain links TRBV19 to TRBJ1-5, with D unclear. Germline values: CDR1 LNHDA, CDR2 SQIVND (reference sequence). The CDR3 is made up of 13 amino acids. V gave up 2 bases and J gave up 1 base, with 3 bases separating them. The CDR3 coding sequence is TGTGCCAGTAGTATAACCAGCAATCAGCCCCAGCATTTT. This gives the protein CASSITSNQPQHF. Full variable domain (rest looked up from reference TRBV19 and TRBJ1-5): DGGITQSPKYLFRKEGQNVTLSCEQNLNHDAMYWYRQDPGQGLRLIYYSQIVNDFQKGDIAEGYSVSREKKESFPLTVTSAQKNPTAFYLCASSITSNQPQHFGDGTRLSIL.

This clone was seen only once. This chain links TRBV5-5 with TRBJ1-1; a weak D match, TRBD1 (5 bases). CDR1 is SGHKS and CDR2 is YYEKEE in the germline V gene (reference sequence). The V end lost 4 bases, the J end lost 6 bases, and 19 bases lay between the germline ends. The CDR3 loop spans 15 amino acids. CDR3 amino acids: CASSPRVLIGAEAFF. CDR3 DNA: TGTGCCAGCAGCCCCAGGGTCTTGATTGGGGCTGAAGCTTTCTTT.

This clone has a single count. CDR3 sequence (DNA): TGTGCCAGTAGCACGGGGACACCCAAAGGGGACTATGGCTACACCTTC. Its protein is CASSTGTPKGDYGYTF. This sequence joins TRBV19 and TRBJ1-2, with D tentatively TRBD1 (6 bases). The length of the CDR3 is 16 residues. CDR1 is LNHDA and CDR2 is SQIVND in the germline V gene (reference sequence). Trimming took off 6 bases at V and 3 bases at J, with 20 bases between the two ends.

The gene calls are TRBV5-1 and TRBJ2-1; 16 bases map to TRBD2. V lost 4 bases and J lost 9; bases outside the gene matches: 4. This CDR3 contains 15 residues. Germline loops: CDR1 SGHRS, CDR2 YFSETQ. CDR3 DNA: TGCGCCAGCAGCGGAGGGACTAGCGGGAGGGGTGAGCAGTTCTTC. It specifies CASSGGTSGRGEQFF.

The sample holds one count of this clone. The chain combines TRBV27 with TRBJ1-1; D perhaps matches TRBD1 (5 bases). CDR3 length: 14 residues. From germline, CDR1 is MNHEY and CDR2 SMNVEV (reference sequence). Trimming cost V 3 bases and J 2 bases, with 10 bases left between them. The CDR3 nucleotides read TGTGCCAGCAGTTTTCTTCAGGGTAACACTGAAGCTTTCTTT. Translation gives CASSFLQGNTEAFF.

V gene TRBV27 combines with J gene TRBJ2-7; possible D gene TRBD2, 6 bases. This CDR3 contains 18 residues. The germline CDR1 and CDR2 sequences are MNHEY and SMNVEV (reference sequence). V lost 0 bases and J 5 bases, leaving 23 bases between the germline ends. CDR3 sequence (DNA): TGTGCCAGCAGTTTATCGGGGACTTGGCGAAATAACAGAGACGAGCAGTACTTC. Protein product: CASSLSGTWRNNRDEQYF.

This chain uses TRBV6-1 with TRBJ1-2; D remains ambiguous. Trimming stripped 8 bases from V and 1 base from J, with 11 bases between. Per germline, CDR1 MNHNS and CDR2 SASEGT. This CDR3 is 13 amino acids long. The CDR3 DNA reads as TGTGCCAGCTGTCCCACAGTTAACTATGGCTACACCTTC. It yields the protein CASCPTVNYGYTF.

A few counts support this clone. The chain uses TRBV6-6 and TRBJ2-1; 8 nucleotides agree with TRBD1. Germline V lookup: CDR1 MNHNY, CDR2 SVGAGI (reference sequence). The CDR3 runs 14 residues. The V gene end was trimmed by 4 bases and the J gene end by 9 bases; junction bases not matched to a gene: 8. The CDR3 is CASSSPTGGGEQFF. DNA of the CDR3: TGTGCCAGCAGTTCTCCAACAGGGGGTGGTGAGCAGTTCTTC.

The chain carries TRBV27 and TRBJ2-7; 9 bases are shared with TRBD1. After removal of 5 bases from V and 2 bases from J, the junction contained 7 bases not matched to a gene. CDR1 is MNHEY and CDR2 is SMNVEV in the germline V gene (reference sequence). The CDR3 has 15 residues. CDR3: CASSTPGQGPYEQYF. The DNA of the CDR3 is TGTGCCAGCAGTACGCCGGGACAGGGCCCCTACGAGCAGTACTTC.

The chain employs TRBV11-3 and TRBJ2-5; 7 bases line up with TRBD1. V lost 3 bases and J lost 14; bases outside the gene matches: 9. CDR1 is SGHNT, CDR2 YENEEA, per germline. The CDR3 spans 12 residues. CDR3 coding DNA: TGTGCCAGCAGCTTCGGGACAGAGGAACAATACTTC. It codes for CASSFGTEEQYF.

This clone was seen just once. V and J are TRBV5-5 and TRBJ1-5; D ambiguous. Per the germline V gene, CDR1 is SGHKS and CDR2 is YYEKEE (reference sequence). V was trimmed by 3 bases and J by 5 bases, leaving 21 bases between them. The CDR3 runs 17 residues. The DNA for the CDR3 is TGTGCCAGCAGCTCTAGACTCGGACCCCTGGTCGATCAGCCCCAGCATTTT. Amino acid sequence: CASSSRLGPLVDQPQHF.

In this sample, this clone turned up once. CDR3 sequence (DNA): TGCGCCAGCAGCCAACCCGGACCGCGCCATGAGCAGTTCTTC. Protein sequence: CASSQPGPRHEQFF. The chain carries TRBV4-1 and TRBJ2-1; D remains unclear. This CDR3 contains 14 residues. Germline V lookup: CDR1 MGHRA, CDR2 YSYEKL. V gave up 2 bases and J gave up 8 bases, with 13 bases separating them.

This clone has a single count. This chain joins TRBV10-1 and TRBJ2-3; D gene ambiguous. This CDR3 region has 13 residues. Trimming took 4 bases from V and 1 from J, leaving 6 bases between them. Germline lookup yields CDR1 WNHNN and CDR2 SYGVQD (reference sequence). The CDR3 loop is CASSAPGTDTQYF. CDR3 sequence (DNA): TGCGCCAGCAGTGCTCCCGGCACAGATACGCAGTATTTT.

The CDR3 loop reads CASNQGGAYTEAFF. CDR3 in DNA: TGTGCCAGCAACCAGGGGGGGGCCTACACTGAAGCTTTCTTT. V gene TRBV6-6 combines with J gene TRBJ1-1, with TRBD1 matching over 7 bases. With V trimmed by 7 bases and J by 3 bases, 8 bases remained unmatched. There are 14 residues in the CDR3. Germline CDR1 and CDR2: MNHNY and SVGAGI (reference sequence).

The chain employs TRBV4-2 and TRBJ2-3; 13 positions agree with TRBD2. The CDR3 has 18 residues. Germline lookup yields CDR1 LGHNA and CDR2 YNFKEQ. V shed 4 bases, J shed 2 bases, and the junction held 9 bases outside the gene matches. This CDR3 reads CASSPRTSGRSPTDTQYF. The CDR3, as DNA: TGTGCCAGCAGCCCCCGGACTAGCGGGAGATCCCCCACAGATACGCAGTATTTT.

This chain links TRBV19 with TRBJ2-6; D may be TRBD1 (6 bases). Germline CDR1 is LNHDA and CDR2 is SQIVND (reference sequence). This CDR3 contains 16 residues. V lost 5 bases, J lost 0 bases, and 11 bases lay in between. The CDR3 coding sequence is TGTGCCAGTAGTGGGACAAGGACCTCTGGGGCCAACGTCCTGACTTTC. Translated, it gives CASSGTRTSGANVLTF. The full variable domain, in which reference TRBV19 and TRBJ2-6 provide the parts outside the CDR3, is DGGITQSPKYLFRKEGQNVTLSCEQNLNHDAMYWYRQDPGQGLRLIYYSQIVNDFQKGDIAEGYSVSREKKESFPLTVTSAQKNPTAFYLCASSGTRTSGANVLTFGAGSRLTVL.

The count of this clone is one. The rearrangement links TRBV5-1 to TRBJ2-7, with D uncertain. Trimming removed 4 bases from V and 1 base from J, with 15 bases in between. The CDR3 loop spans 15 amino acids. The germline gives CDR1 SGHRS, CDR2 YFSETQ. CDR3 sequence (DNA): TGCGCCAGCAGCCCCCGACGGACGGGTTCCTACGAGCAGTACTTC. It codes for CASSPRRTGSYEQYF.